The 8 T cell receptor beta chains presented below share a single source sample, sequenced in a study of blood T cells in healthy people across ages. A second roughly 6 to 11 cycle PCR used barcoded and J-beta primers. TCRdb re-derived calls from the 5' RACE reads in MiXCR, one entry per CDR3 protein. The sample shows approximately 1.5 million distinct CDR3 sequences, roughly 43% of them seen only once. Sequenced sample: blood. Receptor source: a woman aged 18-35 years in good health.

The J gene is TRBJ2-5, the V gene TRBV11-2, with 12 positions matching TRBD2. The J segment lost 11 bases and the V segment lost 4 bases, leaving 26 bases of the junction unmatched. The germline V gene encodes CDR1 SGHAT and CDR2 FQNNGV. The CDR3 runs 20 residues. CDR3 sequence (DNA): TGTGCCAGCAGCTCCCTTCTGACTAGCGGGGGCGAGACCATCTACAATGAGCAGTACTTC. The encoded protein is CASSSLLTSGGETIYNEQYF.

The table lists this clonotype with a few counts. This sequence joins TRBV10-3 and TRBJ1-6; D is uncertain. This CDR3 spans 15 amino acids. Germline V gene sequence: CDR1 ENHRY, CDR2 SYGVKD. V lost 3 bases, J lost 2 bases, and 8 bases lay in between. CDR3 sequence reads: CAISDRIPYNSPLHF. CDR3 DNA: TGTGCCATCAGTGACAGGATACCCTATAATTCACCCCTCCACTTT.

This chain uses TRBV15 with TRBJ2-7; 7 bases are shared with TRBD1. With 0 bases clipped from V and 8 bases from J, the junction kept 13 bases outside the gene matches. Germline V CDR1 and CDR2: LNHNV, YYDKDF (reference sequence). The CDR3 extends over 16 amino acids. The CDR3 DNA reads TGTGCCACCAGCAGAGACTGGGACAGTGATAGACGCAAGCAGTACTTC. Its protein is CATSRDWDSDRRKQYF. Drawing the rest from reference TRBV15 and TRBJ2-7, the complete variable domain is DAMVIQNPRYQVTQFGKPVTLSCSQTLNHNVMYWYQQKSSQAPKLLFHYYDKDFNNEADTPDNFQSRRPNTSFCFLDIRSPGLGDTAMYLCATSRDWDSDRRKQYFGPGTRLTVT.

This clonotype showed up just a few times. The chain links TRBV4-1 to TRBJ2-6, with D tentatively TRBD1 (5 bases). Per germline, CDR1 MGHRA and CDR2 YSYEKL. V was clipped by 6 bases and J by 4 bases, with 7 bases between them. This CDR3 has 13 residues. The CDR3 sequence is CASRGPGANVLTF. Written as DNA, the CDR3 is TGCGCCAGCAGGGGGCCGGGGGCCAACGTCCTGACTTTC.

This chain's CDR3 is CASRKGTSRTYNEQYF. The CDR3 region has the DNA TGTGCCAGTCGTAAAGGCACTAGCAGAACCTACAATGAGCAGTACTTC. The chain employs TRBV6-2 or TRBV6-3 and TRBJ2-5; D possibly corresponds to TRBD2 (6 bases). The germline CDR1 and CDR2 sequences are MNHEY and SVGEGT. The CDR3 has 16 amino acids. V lost 9 bases to trimming and J lost 11 bases, with 31 bases between them.

V and J are TRBV6-5 and TRBJ2-5; perhaps TRBD2 as D (5 bases). Germline lookup yields CDR1 MNHEY and CDR2 SVGAGI. CDR3 size: 14 residues. The ends were cut back, 6 bases at V and 11 bases at J, with 22 bases in the middle. The CDR3 DNA follows: TGTGCCAGCAGCCCCCGGGGTTACTACAATGAGCAGTACTTC. It yields the protein CASSPRGYYNEQYF.

This clonotype has just a few counts. The chain is built from TRBV20-1 and TRBJ1-2; no clear D gene. The CDR3 consists of 13 residues. Germline values: CDR1 DFQATT, CDR2 SNEGSKA (reference sequence). V lost 6 bases, J lost 2 bases, and 13 bases lay in between. The CDR3 loop is CSAWASRNYGYTF. CDR3 nucleotides: TGCAGTGCATGGGCCTCTCGCAACTATGGCTACACCTTC.

This clonotype was found a few times. The chain carries TRBV13 and TRBJ2-1; 11 positions agree with TRBD2. The tail of the sequence fits TRBJ2-7 better, so the J call may be wrong. The CDR3 is made up of 18 amino acids. Germline values: CDR1 PRHDT, CDR2 FYEKMQ (reference sequence). The CDR3 coding sequence is TGTGCCAGCAGCTTAGCACTAGCGGGGGACCGCTCCTACAATGAGCAGTACTTC. This sequence encodes CASSLALAGDRSYNEQYF.